The sequence of this T cell receptor beta chain was determined in a study of T cell responses to AZD1222 COVID-19 vaccine. General observations from the study: Spike was spanned by vaccine-associated CD4 TCRs, with dominance at 160-218 and 743-854. Most donors were white British and more were female, and clonal diversity was possibly underestimated. Only 5 to 7 AZD1222 recipients were seropositive at baseline. Scientists sampled the repertoires only once the peak T cell response had passed.

The table came from immunoSEQ multiplex PCR; TCRdb's copy has only in-frame clones and leaves some out. The table shows 70,000 to 95,000 clones, with 89% occurring only once. This CDR3 has 16 residues. With 0 bases removed from V and 9 bases from J, the gap between germline ends came to 16 bases. CDR1 is SGHRS, CDR2 YFSETQ, per germline. Concerning this clone itself: Its antigen is undetermined.

The J gene is TRBJ1-6, the V gene TRBV5-1, with D possibly matching TRBD1 (5 bases). This clonotype was obtained from an adult in good health. The material sequenced was peripheral blood, taken on day 0 of MenACWY control vaccination. The CDR3 region is CASSLAGRTSPSPLHF. CDR3 sequence (DNA): TGCGCCAGCAGCTTGGCGGGACGGACGAGTCCTTCACCCCTCCACTTT.